A selection of T cell receptor beta chains follows, all from one sample in a study of blood T cell repertoires in COVID-19. TCRdb keeps only in-frame clones here, not all; method: immunoSEQ multiplex PCR. Of 52,000 or so clones in the sample, about four fifths were seen once. Sequencing used peripheral blood. These receptors were taken from a man between 65 and 85 years old with active COVID-19. Each CDR3 is given with its conserved first and last residue. A D gene is named only where the DNA matches it firmly. The listing skips clone size in some rows; elsewhere it reads once, few, many or a size class.

TRBV5-5,.,.,TRBJ1-1,14,CASSWAGLNTEAFF,TGTGCCAGCAGCTGGGCAGGCCTGAACACTGAAGCTTTCTTT
TRBV7-2,TRBD2,.,TRBJ2-7,14,CASSLKRDSYEQYF,TGTGCCAGCAGCTTAAAGCGGGACTCCTACGAGCAGTACTTC
TRBV5-4,TRBD1,.,TRBJ1-6,16,CASSSTGQGLNSPLHF,TGTGCCAGCAGCTCAACCGGACAGGGACTTAATTCACCCCTCCACTTT
TRBV5-6,.,few,TRBJ1-1,11,CASSSYTEAFF,TGTGCCAGCAGCTCATACACTGAAGCTTTCTTT
TRBV4-3,TRBD2,.,TRBJ2-7,15,CASSRGAGSGYEQYF,TGCGCCAGCAGCCGGGGAGCGGGATCGGGCTACGAGCAGTACTTC
TRBV20-1,.,.,TRBJ2-1,11,CSASRGNEQFF,TGCAGTGCTAGTAGGGGCAATGAGCAGTTCTTC
TRBV5-1,.,once,TRBJ2-7,12,CASSFGNNEQYF,TGCGCCAGCAGCTTCGGGAATAACGAGCAGTACTTC
TRBV5-1,TRBD2,.,TRBJ2-2,17,CASSLDSPLAGSGELFF,TGCGCCAGCAGCTTGGATTCCCCTCTAGCGGGATCTGGGGAGCTGTTTTTT
TRBV6-5,TRBD2,few,TRBJ2-3,15,CASSSTSGRADTQYF,TGTGCCAGCAGCTCCACTAGCGGGAGGGCTGATACGCAGTATTTT
TRBV27,.,.,TRBJ1-5,13,CASSWDFGQPQHF,TGTGCCAGCAGTTGGGACTTTGGGCAGCCCCAGCATTTT
TRBV11-2,TRBD2,.,TRBJ2-1,16,CASSAFSGSSYNEQFF,TGTGCCAGCAGCGCATTCAGCGGGAGCTCCTACAATGAGCAGTTCTTC
TRBV7-3,TRBD2,.,TRBJ2-3,16,CASSLQAGGGTDTQYF,TGTGCCAGCAGCTTACAAGCGGGAGGCGGGACAGATACGCAGTATTTT
TRBV29-1,TRBD1,.,TRBJ1-1,14,CSANHGQVYTEAFF,TGCAGCGCGAACCACGGACAGGTTTACACTGAAGCTTTCTTT
TRBV2,TRBD1,.,TRBJ2-7,13,CASLGDRGTQEYF,TGTGCCAGCTTGGGGGACAGGGGCACTCAGGAGTACTTC
TRBV9,.,.,TRBJ1-2,15,CASSAAGANLYGYTF,TGTGCCAGCAGCGCAGCGGGAGCCAACCTGTATGGCTACACCTTC
TRBV28,.,.,TRBJ2-2,13,CASGARFSGELFF,TGTGCCAGCGGGGCTCGATTTTCCGGGGAGCTGTTTTTT
TRBV9,TRBD1,.,TRBJ2-6,20,CASSERSGTGVASGANVLTF,TGTGCCAGCAGCGAAAGATCCGGGACAGGGGTTGCATCTGGGGCCAACGTCCTGACTTTC
TRBV21-1,.,.,TRBJ2-3,16,CASSKVAAEPPDTQYF,TGTGCCAGCAGCAAAGTCGCAGCGGAGCCCCCGGATACGCAGTATTTT
TRBV9,.,once,TRBJ2-2,18,CASSPTLGQAGSTGELFF,TGTGCCAGCAGCCCCACGCTCGGACAGGCGGGGTCGACCGGGGAGCTGTTTTTT
TRBV3-1/TRBV3-2,.,few,TRBJ2-3,15,CASSHPTRSADTQYF,TGTGCCAGCAGCCACCCGACAAGGTCGGCAGATACGCAGTATTTT
TRBV27,TRBD2,.,TRBJ2-5,15,CASSPTAGGGETQYF,TGTGCCAGCAGTCCGACAGCGGGAGGGGGAGAGACCCAGTACTTC
TRBV2,.,.,TRBJ1-6,15,CASSRDNTYNSPLHF,TGTGCCAGCAGCAGGGACAACACCTATAATTCACCCCTCCACTTT
TRBV18,.,.,TRBJ2-6,15,CASSPTGSGANVLTF,TGTGCCAGCTCACCAACAGGGTCCGGGGCCAACGTCCTGACTTTC
TRBV27,TRBD2,.,TRBJ2-1,15,CASSLQREGWNEQFF,TGTGCCAGCAGTTTACAGCGGGAGGGGTGGAATGAGCAGTTCTTC
TRBV15,TRBD2,.,TRBJ2-1,15,CATSRRLADHNEQFF,TGTGCCACCAGCAGACGACTAGCGGACCACAATGAGCAGTTCTTC
TRBV21-1,.,.,TRBJ1-6,15,CASSPGGRHNSPLHF,TGTGCCAGCAGCCCCGGGGGACGGCATAATTCACCCCTCCACTTT
TRBV30,TRBD1,.,TRBJ2-7,12,CAWSRRQGEQYF,TGTGCCTGGAGCCGTAGACAGGGCGAGCAGTACTTC
TRBV5-4,.,.,TRBJ2-5,16,CASSFKQQANVETQYF,TGTGCCAGCAGCTTTAAGCAGCAGGCGAATGTGGAGACCCAGTACTTC
TRBV7-2,TRBD1,.,TRBJ2-7,15,CASSLSRDRSYEQYF,TGTGCCAGCAGCTTGTCCCGGGACAGATCCTACGAGCAGTACTTC
TRBV10-3,.,.,TRBJ2-1,11,CAISDSNEQFF,TGTGCCATCAGTGATTCGAATGAGCAGTTCTTC
TRBV5-1,.,.,TRBJ2-5,14,CASSLKAGQETQYF,TGCGCCAGCAGCTTGAAGGCGGGCCAAGAGACCCAGTACTTC
TRBV18,TRBD2,.,TRBJ2-7,12,CASSPTSDEQYF,TGTGCCAGCTCACCGACTAGCGACGAGCAGTACTTC
TRBV28,.,.,TRBJ1-1,16,CASTSPPGQSNTEAFF,TGTGCCAGCACCTCGCCCCCGGGACAATCGAACACTGAAGCTTTCTTT
TRBV3-1/TRBV3-2,.,few,TRBJ2-7,18,CASSQGHPGQPSGYEQYF,TGTGCCAGCAGCCAAGGACATCCTGGACAGCCATCCGGCTACGAGCAGTACTTC
TRBV20-1,.,.,TRBJ2-5,11,CSARGEGTQYF,TGCAGTGCTAGGGGAGAAGGGACCCAGTACTTC
TRBV9,TRBD1,.,TRBJ1-2,15,CASSVSPGQGGGYTF,TGTGCCAGCAGCGTATCCCCCGGACAGGGGGGCGGCTACACCTTC
TRBV7-2,.,few,TRBJ1-1,16,CASSLGQTIMNTEAFF,TGTGCCAGCAGCTTAGGGCAAACGATTATGAACACTGAAGCTTTCTTT
TRBV9,.,.,TRBJ1-1,12,CASSVTDTEAFF,TGTGCCAGCAGCGTCACGGACACTGAAGCTTTCTTT
TRBV27,.,.,TRBJ2-7,17,CASSLGAADPRLYEQYF,TGTGCCAGCAGTTTGGGGGCTGCGGACCCTCGGCTCTACGAGCAGTACTTC
TRBV21-1,.,.,TRBJ2-2,22,CASSPRVRGQGKLARYTGELFF,TGTGCCAGCAGCCCCCGAGTAAGGGGACAGGGTAAACTAGCGAGATACACCGGGGAGCTGTTTTTT
TRBV5-1,TRBD1,.,TRBJ2-3,16,CASSPRTGASTDTQYF,TGCGCCAGCAGCCCGAGGACAGGGGCTAGCACAGATACGCAGTATTTT
TRBV15,.,few,TRBJ2-1,17,CATSRVDSLQSYNEQFF,TGTGCCACCAGCAGAGTTGATAGCCTTCAATCCTACAATGAGCAGTTCTTC
TRBV18,.,.,TRBJ2-7,14,CASSPRVSQDEQYF,TGTGCCAGCTCACCACGCGTTAGTCAGGACGAGCAGTACTTC
TRBV6-4,TRBD1,.,TRBJ1-5,15,CASSLTGGTNQPQHF,TGTGCCAGCAGCTTAACAGGGGGCACCAATCAGCCCCAGCATTTT
TRBV5-1,.,.,TRBJ2-2,11,CASTGTGELFF,TGCGCCTCCACGGGGACCGGGGAGCTGTTTTTT
TRBV2,.,.,TRBJ2-5,13,CASHRDIEETQYF,TGTGCCAGTCACCGGGACATAGAGGAGACCCAGTACTTC
TRBV24-1,.,.,TRBJ1-5,13,CATSGSLNQPQHF,TGTGCCACCAGCGGGTCCCTCAATCAGCCCCAGCATTTT
TRBV5-1,TRBD1,.,TRBJ1-1,15,CASSARTGGGTEAFF,TGCGCCAGCAGCGCCCGGACAGGGGGTGGTACTGAAGCTTTCTTT
TRBV6-5,TRBD1,.,TRBJ1-1,13,CASSKTGGSKAFF,TGTGCCAGCAGCAAAACAGGGGGCTCTAAAGCTTTCTTT
TRBV6-1,.,.,TRBJ2-5,15,CASSEPGDMGETQYF,TGTGCCAGCAGTGAACCGGGTGATATGGGAGAGACCCAGTACTTC
TRBV28,.,.,TRBJ2-5,15,CASSSGVSVAETQYF,TGTGCCAGCAGTTCCGGGGTATCGGTCGCAGAGACCCAGTACTTC
TRBV6-2/TRBV6-3,.,.,TRBJ1-1,17,CASSSGLTGYMNTEAFF,TGTGCCAGCAGCTCAGGGCTAACAGGGTACATGAACACTGAAGCTTTCTTT
TRBV7-2,TRBD1,.,TRBJ1-2,16,CASSLQGTGGLYGYTF,TGTGCCAGCAGCTTACAGGGGACAGGGGGCCTCTATGGCTACACCTTC
TRBV2,.,.,TRBJ1-5,15,CASSGTLTKNQPQHF,TGTGCCAGCAGTGGAACTCTGACTAAGAATCAGCCCCAGCATTTT
TRBV5-5,TRBD1,.,TRBJ2-1,16,CASSSADRGRGNEQFF,TGTGCCAGCAGTTCGGCAGACAGGGGGCGAGGGAATGAGCAGTTCTTC
TRBV24-1,TRBD1,.,TRBJ1-4,15,CATSATGGANEKLFF,TGTGCCACCAGTGCCACAGGGGGCGCGAATGAAAAACTGTTTTTT
TRBV18,TRBD2,.,TRBJ2-7,19,CASSPGQGTSGLAPYEQYF,TGTGCCAGCTCACCAGGACAGGGGACTAGCGGGCTTGCCCCCTACGAGCAGTACTTC
TRBV7-2,.,.,TRBJ2-7,14,CASSLLTGSYEQYF,TGTGCCAGCAGCCTCTTGACAGGATCCTACGAGCAGTACTTC